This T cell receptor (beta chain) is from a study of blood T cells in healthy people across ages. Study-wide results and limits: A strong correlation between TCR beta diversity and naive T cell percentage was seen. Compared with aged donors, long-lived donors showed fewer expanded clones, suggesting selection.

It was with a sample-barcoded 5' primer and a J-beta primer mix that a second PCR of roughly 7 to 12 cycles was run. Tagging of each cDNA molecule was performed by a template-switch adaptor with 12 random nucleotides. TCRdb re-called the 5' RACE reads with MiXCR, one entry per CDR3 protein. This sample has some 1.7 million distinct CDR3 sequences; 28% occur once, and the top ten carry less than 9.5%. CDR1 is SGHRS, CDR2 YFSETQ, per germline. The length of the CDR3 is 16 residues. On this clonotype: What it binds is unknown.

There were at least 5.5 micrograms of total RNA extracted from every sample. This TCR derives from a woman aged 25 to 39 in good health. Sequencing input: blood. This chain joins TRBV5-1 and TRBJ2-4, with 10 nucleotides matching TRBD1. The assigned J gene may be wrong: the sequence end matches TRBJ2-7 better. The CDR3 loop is CASSSFTGTGEYEQYF. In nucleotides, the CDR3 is TGCGCCAGCAGCTCCTTCACCGGGACAGGGGAATACGAGCAGTACTTC.